Listed below are T cell receptor beta chains from one sample, sequenced in a study of blood T cell repertoires in COVID-19. TCRdb keeps only in-frame clones here, not all; method: immunoSEQ multiplex PCR. The repertoire holds tens of thousands of clones, with approximately 93% as singletons. Sequenced sample: peripheral blood. The source is a man aged 55 to 70 with acute or convalescent COVID-19. CDR3s include the opening cysteine and the closing phenylalanine or tryptophan. Fields, in order: V gene, clone size, D gene, J gene, CDR3 DNA, CDR3 protein. D genes are given only for firm matches. Size values are once, few and many counts, or a class for expanded clones, and some rows have none.

TRBV6-5,.,TRBD1,TRBJ1-4,TGTGCCAGCAGTTCGAATCCGGGACAGGGGGATGAAAAACTGTTTTTT,CASSSNPGQGDEKLFF
TRBV7-8,.,TRBD1,TRBJ2-1,TGTGCCAGCAGCTTAAAGGGACAGACCTACAATGAGCAGTTCTTC,CASSLKGQTYNEQFF
TRBV6-5,.,TRBD1,TRBJ1-3,TGTGCCAGCAGGGACAGGGGCTCTGGAAACACCATATATTTT,CASRDRGSGNTIYF
TRBV18,.,.,TRBJ1-2,TGTGCCAGCTCACCCTCGAGATCTAACTATGGCTACACCTTC,CASSPSRSNYGYTF
TRBV7-2,.,.,TRBJ2-5,TGTGCCAGCAGTCTCATGGTAACAGCCAAAGAGACCCAGTACTTC,CASSLMVTAKETQYF
TRBV7-9,.,TRBD1,TRBJ1-2,TGTGCCAGCAGCATCCTTGGACAGGAAGGAAGAGGCTACACCTTC,CASSILGQEGRGYTF
TRBV20-1,.,.,TRBJ2-5,TGCAGTGCTAGTAGGGGTCGAGAGACCCAGTACTTC,CSASRGRETQYF
TRBV30,.,TRBD1,TRBJ1-2,TGTGCCGGAACAGGGGTTCGTGGCTACACCTTC,CAGTGVRGYTF
TRBV27,.,.,TRBJ2-3,TGTGCCAGCAGTTCCCGACTAGTCTCAGATACGCAGTATTTT,CASSSRLVSDTQYF
TRBV30,once,.,TRBJ2-7,TGTGCCTGGAGTCCACAAGGGACTTACTTTTACGAGCAGTACTTC,CAWSPQGTYFYEQYF
TRBV7-2,.,.,TRBJ2-2,TGTGCCAGCAGCGGGGGACATAACACCGGGGAGCTGTTTTTT,CASSGGHNTGELFF